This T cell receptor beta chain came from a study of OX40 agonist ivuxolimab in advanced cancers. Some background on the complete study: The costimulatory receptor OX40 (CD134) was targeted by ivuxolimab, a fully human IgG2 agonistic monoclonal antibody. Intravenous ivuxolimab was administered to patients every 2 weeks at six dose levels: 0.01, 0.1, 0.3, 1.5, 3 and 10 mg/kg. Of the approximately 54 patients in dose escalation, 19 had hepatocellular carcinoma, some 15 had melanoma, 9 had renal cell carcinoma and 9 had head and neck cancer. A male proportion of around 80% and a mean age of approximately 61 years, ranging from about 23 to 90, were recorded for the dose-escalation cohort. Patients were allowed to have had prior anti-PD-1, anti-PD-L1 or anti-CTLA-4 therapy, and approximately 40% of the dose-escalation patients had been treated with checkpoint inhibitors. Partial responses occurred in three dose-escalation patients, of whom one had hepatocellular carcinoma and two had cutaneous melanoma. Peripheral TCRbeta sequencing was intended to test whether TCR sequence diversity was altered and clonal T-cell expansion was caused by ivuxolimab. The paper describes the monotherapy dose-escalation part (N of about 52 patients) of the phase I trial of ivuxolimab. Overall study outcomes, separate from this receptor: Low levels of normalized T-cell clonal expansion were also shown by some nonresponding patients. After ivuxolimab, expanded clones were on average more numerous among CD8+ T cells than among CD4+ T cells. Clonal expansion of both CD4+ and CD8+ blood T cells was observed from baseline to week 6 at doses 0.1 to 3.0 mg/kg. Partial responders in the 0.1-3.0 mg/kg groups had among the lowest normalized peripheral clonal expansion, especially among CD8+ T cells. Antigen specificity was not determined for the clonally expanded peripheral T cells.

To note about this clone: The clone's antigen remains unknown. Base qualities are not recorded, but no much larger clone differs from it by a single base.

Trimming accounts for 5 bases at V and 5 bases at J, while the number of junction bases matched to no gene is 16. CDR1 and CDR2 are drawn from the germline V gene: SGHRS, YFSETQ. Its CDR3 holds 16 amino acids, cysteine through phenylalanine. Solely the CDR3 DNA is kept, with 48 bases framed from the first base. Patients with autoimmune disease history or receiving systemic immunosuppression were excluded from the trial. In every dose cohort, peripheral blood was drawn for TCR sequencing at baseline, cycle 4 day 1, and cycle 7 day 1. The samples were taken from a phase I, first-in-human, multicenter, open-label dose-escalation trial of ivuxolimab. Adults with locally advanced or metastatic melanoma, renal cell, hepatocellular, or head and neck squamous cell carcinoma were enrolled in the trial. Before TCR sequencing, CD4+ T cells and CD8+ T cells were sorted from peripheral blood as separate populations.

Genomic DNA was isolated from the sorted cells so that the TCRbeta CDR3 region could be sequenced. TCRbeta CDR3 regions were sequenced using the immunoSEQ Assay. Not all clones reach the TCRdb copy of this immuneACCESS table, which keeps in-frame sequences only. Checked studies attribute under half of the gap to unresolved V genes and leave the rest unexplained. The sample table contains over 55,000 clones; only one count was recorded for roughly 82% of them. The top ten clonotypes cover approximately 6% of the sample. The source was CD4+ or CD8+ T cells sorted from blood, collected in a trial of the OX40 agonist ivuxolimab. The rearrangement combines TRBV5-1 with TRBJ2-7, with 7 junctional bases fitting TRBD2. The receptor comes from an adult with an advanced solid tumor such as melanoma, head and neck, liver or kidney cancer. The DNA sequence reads TGCGCCAGCAGAAGGCTAGCGGAAACTATATCCGACGAGCAGTACTTC. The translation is CASRRLAETISDEQYF. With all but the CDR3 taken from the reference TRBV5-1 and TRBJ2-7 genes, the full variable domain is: KAGVTQTPRYLIKTRGQQVTLSCSPISGHRSVSWYQQTPGQGLQFLFEYFSETQRNKGNFPGRFSGRQFSNSRSEMNVSTLELGDSALYLCASRRLAETISDEQYFGPGTRLTVT.